This entry features one T cell receptor beta chain sequence. Profiled with immunoSEQ multiplex PCR; TCRdb holds only in-frame clones, not every one. The sample carries about 350,000 clones, almost 90% recorded once. This sample was included in a study of blood T cell repertoires in COVID-19. J gave up 4 bases and V 4 bases, and 8 bases lay outside the gene matches. The germline V gene encodes CDR1 SGHTA and CDR2 FQGTGA. The CDR3 sequence is 16 residues long. J is TRBJ2-3 and V is TRBV7-3; the match to TRBD1 covers 10 bases. The sequenced sample was PBMCs or T cells enriched from blood (not recorded which). The TCR comes from a young woman who had been exposed to COVID-19. The CDR3 nucleotides are TGTGCCAGCAGCTCCCAAGGGGGGACAGGGGCAGATACGCAGTATTTT. Its translation is CASSSQGGTGADTQYF.